The sequence of this TCR beta chain was determined in a study of blood T cell repertoires in COVID-19. The CDR3 runs to 12 residues. The germline V gene encodes CDR1 MNHNY and CDR2 SVGAGI (reference sequence). V trimming: 9 bases; J trimming: 3 bases; junction bases outside the gene matches: 3. Participant reports of clinical history set cohort assignment. Some clones are missing from TCRdb's copy, which holds only in-frame ones; the method was immunoSEQ multiplex PCR. Of roughly 250,000 clones in the sample, roughly nine tenths were seen once. The receptor was derived from a woman aged 25 to 39 with acute COVID-19. Sequenced sample: PBMCs or T cells enriched from blood (not recorded which). The chain combines TRBV6-6 with TRBJ2-3; 7 positions agree with TRBD2. The CDR3 bases are TGTGCCAGTAAGCGGGAAACAGATACGCAGTATTTT. Translated: CASKRETDTQYF.